The clone carrying this T cell receptor (beta chain) showed up many times. Its antigen is not identified. This sample stems from a study of regulatory T cells in long-lasting Graves disease. Described time point: newly diagnosed GD, antithyroid drugs for less than 3 months. TCR sequences were obtained from RNA taken from PBMCs. Looked up from germline, CDR1 is SGHAT and CDR2 is FQNNGV. The CDR3 runs to 15 residues. Unmatched junction bases numbered 14, after V lost 6 bases and J lost 15 bases. The study's findings and limits: The study found persistent patients shared more public clonotypes (over 2,500) than new patients (approximately 970). Newly diagnosed disease favored TRBV20-1 and TRBJ2-1 over persistent disease.

Arm-PCR of CDR3 regions and iRepertoire HTBI primers were the basis on which TCR beta libraries were built. TCRdb passed the multiplex PCR reads through MiXCR, listing each CDR3 protein once. This table has hundreds of thousands of distinct CDR3 sequences, 15% to 20% appearing once. The same sample was also used in a study of T cells in Graves' hyperthyroidism and ophthalmopathy. That source adds: HTBI primers drove first-round RT-PCR of the TCR CDR3.

The V gene is TRBV11-2, the J gene TRBJ2-1; 13 bases are a match to TRBD2. This specimen was peripheral blood mononuclear cells (PBMCs), taken at new diagnosis, from a patient treated with antithyroid drugs. The sequence was collected from a woman aged 25 to 39 with Graves disease. The CDR3 DNA sequence: TGTGCCAGCAGTGCCGAAGGGACTAGCGGGACCCCGGGGTTCTTC. Encoded protein: CASSAEGTSGTPGFF.